This T cell receptor beta chain was found in a study of blood T cell repertoires in COVID-19. The wider study: Sample material is recorded as cDNA or gDNA derived from T cells, B-cell-depleted T cells, or PBMCs.

Germline CDR1 is LGHNA and CDR2 is YNFKEQ. The CDR3 runs to 12 residues. The ends were cut back, 5 bases at V and 6 bases at J, with 9 bases in the middle. The participants were between roughly 18 and 100 years old and came from roughly 25 US areas. Recovery meant two consecutive negative NP/OP PCR tests, professional clearance, or resolved symptoms. Profiled with immunoSEQ multiplex PCR; TCRdb holds only in-frame clones, not every one. The sample records under 200,000 clones, under 90% being singletons. Sequenced input: PBMCs or T cells enriched from blood (not recorded which). This chain connects TRBV4-2 to TRBJ2-3, with D hard to call. The origin of this receptor is a man between 50 and 59 years old who had recovered from COVID-19. In nucleotides, the CDR3 is TGTGCCAGCAGCTCCCGACTTGATACGCAGTATTTT. Translating gives CASSSRLDTQYF.